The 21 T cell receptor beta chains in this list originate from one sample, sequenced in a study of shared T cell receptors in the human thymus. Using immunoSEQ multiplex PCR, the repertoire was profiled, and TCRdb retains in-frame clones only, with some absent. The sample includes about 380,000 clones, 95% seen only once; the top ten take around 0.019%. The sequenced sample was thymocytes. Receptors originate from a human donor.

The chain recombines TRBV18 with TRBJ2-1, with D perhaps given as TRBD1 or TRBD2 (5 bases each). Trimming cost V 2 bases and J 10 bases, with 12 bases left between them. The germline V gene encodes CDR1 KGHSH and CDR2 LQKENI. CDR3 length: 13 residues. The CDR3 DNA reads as TGTGCCAGCTCACCAGCAGGGCGCGGGGAGCAGTTCTTC. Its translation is CASSPAGRGEQFF. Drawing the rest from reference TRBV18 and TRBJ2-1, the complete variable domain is NAGVMQNPRHLVRRRGQEARLRCSPMKGHSHVYWYRQLPEEGLKFMVYLQKENIIDESGMPKERFSAEFPKEGPSILRIQQVVRGDSAAYFCASSPAGRGEQFFGPGTRLTVL.

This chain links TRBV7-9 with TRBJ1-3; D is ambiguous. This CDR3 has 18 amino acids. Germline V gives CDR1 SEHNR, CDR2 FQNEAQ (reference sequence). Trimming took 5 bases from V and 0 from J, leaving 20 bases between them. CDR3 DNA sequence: TGTGCCAGCAGCCCGAGGTACCCAGCGGACCTCTCTGGAAACACCATATATTTT. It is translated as CASSPRYPADLSGNTIYF.

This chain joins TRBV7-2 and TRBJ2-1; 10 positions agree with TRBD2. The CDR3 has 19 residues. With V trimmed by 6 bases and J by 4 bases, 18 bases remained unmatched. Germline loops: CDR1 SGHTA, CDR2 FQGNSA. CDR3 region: CASSSLGLARRRPYNEQFF. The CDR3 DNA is TGTGCCAGCAGTTCCCTGGGACTAGCGCGTCGAAGGCCATACAATGAGCAGTTCTTC. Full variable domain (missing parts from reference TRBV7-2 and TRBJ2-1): GAGVSQSPSNKVTEKGKDVELRCDPISGHTALYWYRQSLGQGLEFLIYFQGNSAPDKSGLPSDRFSAERTGGSVSTLTIQRTQQEDSAVYLCASSSLGLARRRPYNEQFFGPGTRLTVL.

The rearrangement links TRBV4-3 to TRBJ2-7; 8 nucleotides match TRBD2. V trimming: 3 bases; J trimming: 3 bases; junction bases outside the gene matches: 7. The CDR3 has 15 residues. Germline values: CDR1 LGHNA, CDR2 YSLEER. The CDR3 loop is CASSQKSGSVYEQYF. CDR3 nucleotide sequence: TGCGCCAGCAGCCAGAAGAGCGGGAGTGTCTACGAGCAGTACTTC.

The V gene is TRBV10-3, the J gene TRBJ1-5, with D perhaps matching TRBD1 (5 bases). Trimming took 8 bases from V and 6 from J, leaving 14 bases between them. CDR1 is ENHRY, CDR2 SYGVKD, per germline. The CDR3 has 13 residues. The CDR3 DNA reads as TGTGCCATCGGGGGGTGGAGGGGTCAGCCCCAGCATTTT. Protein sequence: CAIGGWRGQPQHF.

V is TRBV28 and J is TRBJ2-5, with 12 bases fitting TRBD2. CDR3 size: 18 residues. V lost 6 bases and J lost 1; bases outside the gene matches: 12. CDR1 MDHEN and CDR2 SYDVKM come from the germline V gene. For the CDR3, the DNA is TGTGCCAGCAGCCCCTCCGAGACTAGCGGGAGTAGCCAAGAGACCCAGTACTTC. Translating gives CASSPSETSGSSQETQYF.

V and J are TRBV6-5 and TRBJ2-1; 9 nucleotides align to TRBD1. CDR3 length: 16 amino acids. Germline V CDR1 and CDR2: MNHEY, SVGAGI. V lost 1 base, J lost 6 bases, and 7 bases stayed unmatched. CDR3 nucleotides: TGTGCCAGCAGTTACTTAGGACAGGGGCCCGGCAATGAGCAGTTCTTC. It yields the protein CASSYLGQGPGNEQFF.

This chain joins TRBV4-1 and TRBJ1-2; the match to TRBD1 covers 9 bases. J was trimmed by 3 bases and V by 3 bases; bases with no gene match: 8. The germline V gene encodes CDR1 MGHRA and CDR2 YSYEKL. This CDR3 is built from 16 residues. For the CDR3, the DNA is TGCGCCAGCAGCCAGCAGACAGGGGGTATGGACTATGGCTACACCTTC. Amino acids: CASSQQTGGMDYGYTF.

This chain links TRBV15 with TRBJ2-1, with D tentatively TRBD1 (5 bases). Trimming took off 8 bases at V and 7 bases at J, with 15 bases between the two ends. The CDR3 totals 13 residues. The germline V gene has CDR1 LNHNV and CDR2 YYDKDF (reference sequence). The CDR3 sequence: CATLWGPGNEQFF. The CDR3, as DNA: TGTGCCACCCTCTGGGGCCCCGGAAATGAGCAGTTCTTC.

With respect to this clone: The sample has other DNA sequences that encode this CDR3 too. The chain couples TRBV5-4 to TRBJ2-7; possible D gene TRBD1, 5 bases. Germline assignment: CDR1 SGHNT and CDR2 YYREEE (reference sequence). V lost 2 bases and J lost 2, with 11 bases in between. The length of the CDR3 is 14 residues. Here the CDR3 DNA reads TGTGCCAGCAGCTTTAACAGGTTCCCCTACGAGCAGTACTTC. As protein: CASSFNRFPYEQYF. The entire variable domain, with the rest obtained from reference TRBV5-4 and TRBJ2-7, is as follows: ETGVTQSPTHLIKTRGQQVTLRCSSQSGHNTVSWYQQALGQGPQFIFQYYREEENGRGNFPPRFSGLQFPNYSSELNVNALELDDSALYLCASSFNRFPYEQYFGPGTRLTVT.

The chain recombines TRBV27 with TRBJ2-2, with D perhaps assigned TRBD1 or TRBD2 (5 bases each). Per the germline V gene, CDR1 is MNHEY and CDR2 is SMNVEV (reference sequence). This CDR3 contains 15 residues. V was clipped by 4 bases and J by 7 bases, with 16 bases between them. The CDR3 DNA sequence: TGTGCCAGCAGTTCCCCGGGACCCCGGGGCGGGGAGCTGTTTTTT. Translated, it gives CASSSPGPRGGELFF.

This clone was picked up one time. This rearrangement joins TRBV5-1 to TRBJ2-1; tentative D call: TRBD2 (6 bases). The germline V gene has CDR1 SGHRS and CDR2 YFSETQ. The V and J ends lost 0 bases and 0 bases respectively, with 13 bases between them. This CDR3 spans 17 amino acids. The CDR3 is CASSLGWVGSSYNEQFF. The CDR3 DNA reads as TGCGCCAGCAGCTTGGGGTGGGTCGGGAGCTCCTACAATGAGCAGTTCTTC.

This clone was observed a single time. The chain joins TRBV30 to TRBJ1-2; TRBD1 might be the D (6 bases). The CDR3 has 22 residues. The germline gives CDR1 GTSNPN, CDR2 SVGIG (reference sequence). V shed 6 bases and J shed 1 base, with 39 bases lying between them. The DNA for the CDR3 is TGTGCCTGCCCCTGGGAGGAGCCGACCAGGGGACGCAGCTTAAAACGTAACTATGGCTACACCTTC. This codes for CACPWEEPTRGRSLKRNYGYTF. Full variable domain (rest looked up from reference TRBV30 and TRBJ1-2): SQTIHQWPATLVQPVGSPLSLECTVEGTSNPNLYWYRQAAGRGLQLLFYSVGIGQISSEVPQNLSASRPQDRQFILSSKKLLLSDSGFYLCACPWEEPTRGRSLKRNYGYTFGSGTRLTVV.

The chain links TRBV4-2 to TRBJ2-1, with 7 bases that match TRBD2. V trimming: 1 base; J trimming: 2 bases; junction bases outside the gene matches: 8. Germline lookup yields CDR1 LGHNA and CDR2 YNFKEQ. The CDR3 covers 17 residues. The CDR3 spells CASSQGVAGRPYNEQFF. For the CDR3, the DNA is TGTGCCAGCAGCCAAGGGGTAGCGGGCCGTCCCTACAATGAGCAGTTCTTC.

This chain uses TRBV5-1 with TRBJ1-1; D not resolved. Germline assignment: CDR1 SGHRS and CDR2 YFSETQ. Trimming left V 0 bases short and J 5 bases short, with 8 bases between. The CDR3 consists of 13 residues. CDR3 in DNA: TGCGCCAGCAGCTTGGCTTCCGGGACTGAAGCTTTCTTT. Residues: CASSLASGTEAFF.

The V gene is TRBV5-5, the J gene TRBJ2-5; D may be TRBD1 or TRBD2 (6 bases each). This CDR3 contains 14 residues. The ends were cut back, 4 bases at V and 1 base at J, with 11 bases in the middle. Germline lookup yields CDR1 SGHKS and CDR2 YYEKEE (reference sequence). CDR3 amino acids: CASSGGTIQETQYF. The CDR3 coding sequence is TGTGCCAGCAGCGGCGGGACAATCCAAGAGACCCAGTACTTC.

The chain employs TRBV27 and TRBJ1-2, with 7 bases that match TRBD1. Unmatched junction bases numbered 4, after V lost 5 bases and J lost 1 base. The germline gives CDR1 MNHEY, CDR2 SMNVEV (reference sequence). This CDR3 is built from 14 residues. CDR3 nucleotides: TGTGCCAGCAGTCCGACAGGGAGTAACTATGGCTACACCTTC. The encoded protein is CASSPTGSNYGYTF.

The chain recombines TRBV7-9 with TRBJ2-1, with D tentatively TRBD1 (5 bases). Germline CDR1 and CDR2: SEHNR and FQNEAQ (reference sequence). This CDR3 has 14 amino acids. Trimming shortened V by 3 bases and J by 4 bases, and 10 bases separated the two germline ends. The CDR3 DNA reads TGTGCCAGCAGCTTCGCCAGGGTGTACAATGAGCAGTTCTTC. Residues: CASSFARVYNEQFF.

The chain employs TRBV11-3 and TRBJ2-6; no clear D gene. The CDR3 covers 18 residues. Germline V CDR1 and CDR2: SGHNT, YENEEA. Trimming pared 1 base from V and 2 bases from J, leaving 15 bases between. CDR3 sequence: CASSLGPHMGPGANVLTF. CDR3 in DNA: TGTGCCAGCAGCTTAGGGCCACACATGGGTCCTGGGGCCAACGTCCTGACTTTC. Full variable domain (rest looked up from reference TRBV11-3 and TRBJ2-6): EAGVVQSPRYKIIEKKQPVAFWCNPISGHNTLYWYLQNLGQGPELLIRYENEEAVDDSQLPKDRFSAERLKGVDSTLKIQPAELGDSAVYLCASSLGPHMGPGANVLTFGAGSRLTVL.

As DNA, the CDR3 is TGTGCCAGCAGTTCACAATCCCCGGGAAAGGGCTACGAGCAGTACTTC. It encodes CASSSQSPGKGYEQYF. The gene calls are TRBV6-5 and TRBJ2-7; maybe TRBD2 (5 bases). V was cut by 4 bases and J by 3 bases, with 19 bases left in between. The CDR3 runs to 16 residues. CDR1 and CDR2 (germline): MNHEY, SVGAGI.

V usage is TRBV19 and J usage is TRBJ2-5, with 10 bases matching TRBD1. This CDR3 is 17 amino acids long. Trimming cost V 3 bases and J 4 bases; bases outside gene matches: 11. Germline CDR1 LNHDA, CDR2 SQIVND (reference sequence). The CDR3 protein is CASSIGGTGALPETQYF. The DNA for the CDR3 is TGTGCCAGTAGTATCGGGGGGACAGGGGCTCTTCCAGAGACCCAGTACTTC. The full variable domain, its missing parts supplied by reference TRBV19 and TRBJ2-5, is DGGITQSPKYLFRKEGQNVTLSCEQNLNHDAMYWYRQDPGQGLRLIYYSQIVNDFQKGDIAEGYSVSREKKESFPLTVTSAQKNPTAFYLCASSIGGTGALPETQYFGPGTRLLVL.